This passage covers 8 T cell receptor beta chains from one sample sequenced in a study of T cells after yellow fever vaccination (dated by TCRdb to between 2018 and 2020). The library was made by 5' RACE. Sequencing used an Illumina HiSeq 2500. In TCRdb, the public reads were trimmed at Q25 with fastp and aligned with MiXCR, with productive beta chains retained. Entries that share a CDR3 protein sequence are merged under the most common genes and DNA. This sample lists 20,000 to 25,000 distinct CDR3 sequences; 4% to 6% were detected once. Jointly, the top ten make up over 15% of the sample. Taken with the paper, the label for treatment or condition translates to: live attenuated yellow fever vaccine strain. The sequencing used PBMCs, either bulk or a sorted T-cell subset (CD4+, CD8+, memory, or dextramer-sorted; not recorded which), collected about 49 days after the first yellow fever vaccination. The receptors shown here come from a man between 18 and 35 years old who received the YFV17D yellow fever vaccine.

This clonotype was detected ten times or more. The chain is built from TRBV3-1 and TRBJ2-5; no firm D call. CDR3 length: 13 amino acids. The germline V gene has CDR1 LGHDT and CDR2 YNNKEL (reference sequence). Trimming removed 0 bases from V and 7 bases from J, with 9 bases in between. CDR3 sequence: CASSQEGFGTQYF. Written as DNA, the CDR3 is TGTGCCAGCAGCCAAGAGGGGTTTGGGACCCAGTACTTC.

This clonotype appeared many times. The chain carries TRBV18 and TRBJ2-2, with a weak D call TRBD2 (6 bases). Per the germline V gene, CDR1 is KGHSH and CDR2 is LQKENI. This CDR3 comprises 14 residues. Trimming removed 2 bases from V and 5 bases from J, with 9 bases in between. CDR3 protein: CASSPGLFTGELFF. The CDR3 bases are TGTGCCAGCTCACCAGGACTATTTACCGGGGAGCTGTTTTTT.

In this sample, this clonotype is medium-sized (0.01 to 0.1%). This chain uses TRBV7-9 with TRBJ2-2; D perhaps matches TRBD2 (5 bases). CDR1 and CDR2 from the germline V gene are SEHNR and FQNEAQ (reference sequence). The CDR3 contains 15 residues. V lost 5 bases and J lost 5, with 15 bases in between. The CDR3 DNA reads as TGTGCCAGCAGCGCCCAGTTATCGGGGACCGGGGAGCTGTTTTTT. Translating gives CASSAQLSGTGELFF.

Ten or more counts support this clonotype. The rearrangement uses TRBV20-1 and TRBJ1-3, with unresolved D. The CDR3 spans 13 residues. V lost 6 bases to trimming and J lost 6 bases, with 15 bases between them. Germline CDR1 reads DFQATT; CDR2 reads SNEGSKA (reference sequence). In DNA, the CDR3 is TGCAGTGCCGACCACCCCACGAAAAACACCATATATTTT. Translation gives CSADHPTKNTIYF.

This clonotype appeared many times. The chain carries TRBV20-1 and TRBJ2-7; 9 bases fit TRBD2. V lost 5 bases and J lost 6; bases outside the gene matches: 8. CDR1 DFQATT and CDR2 SNEGSKA come from the germline V gene (reference sequence). This CDR3 spans 13 amino acids. The CDR3 DNA reads TGCAGTGCTGGTCGCGGGGGGGCAGGCGAGCAGTACTTC. Its protein is CSAGRGGAGEQYF.

This clonotype occurred many times. DNA for the CDR3: TGTGCCAGCAGCTTATACTTAGATACGCAGTATTTT. Residues: CASSLYLDTQYF. The chain recombines TRBV7-2 with TRBJ2-3; no clear D. The CDR3 consists of 12 residues. V lost 2 bases and J lost 5, with 5 bases in between. Germline CDR1 and CDR2: SGHTA and FQGNSA.

This clonotype was picked up many times. The chain combines TRBV12-3 or TRBV12-4 with TRBJ2-3, with 7 bases aligning to TRBD1. The CDR3 runs 15 residues. The ends lost 1 base at V and 2 bases at J; junction bases unmatched: 3. The DNA of the CDR3 is TGTGCCAGCAGTTTAGTAGGACAGGCCACAGATACGCAGTATTTT. Translating it yields CASSLVGQATDTQYF.

Many counts were recorded for this clonotype. The chain carries TRBV7-2 and TRBJ2-7; TRBD2 is a possible D gene (6 bases). Trimming cost V 5 bases and J 5 bases, with 19 bases left between them. The CDR3 extends over 15 amino acids. Germline loops: CDR1 SGHTA, CDR2 FQGNSA. The CDR3 sequence is CASSPLPGGTDEQYF. The CDR3 DNA reads TGTGCCAGCAGCCCTTTACCCGGCGGGACCGACGAGCAGTACTTC.